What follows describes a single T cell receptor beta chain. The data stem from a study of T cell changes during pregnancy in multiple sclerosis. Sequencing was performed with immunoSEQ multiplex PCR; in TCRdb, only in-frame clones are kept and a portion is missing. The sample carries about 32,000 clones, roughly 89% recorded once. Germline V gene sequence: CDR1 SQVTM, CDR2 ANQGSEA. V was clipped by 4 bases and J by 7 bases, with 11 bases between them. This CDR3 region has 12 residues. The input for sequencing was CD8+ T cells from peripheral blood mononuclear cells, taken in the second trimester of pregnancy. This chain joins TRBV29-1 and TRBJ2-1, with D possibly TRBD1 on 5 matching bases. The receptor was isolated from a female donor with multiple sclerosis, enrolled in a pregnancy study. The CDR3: CSVAVRVNEQFF. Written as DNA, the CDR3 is TGCAGCGTTGCGGTCAGGGTGAATGAGCAGTTCTTC.